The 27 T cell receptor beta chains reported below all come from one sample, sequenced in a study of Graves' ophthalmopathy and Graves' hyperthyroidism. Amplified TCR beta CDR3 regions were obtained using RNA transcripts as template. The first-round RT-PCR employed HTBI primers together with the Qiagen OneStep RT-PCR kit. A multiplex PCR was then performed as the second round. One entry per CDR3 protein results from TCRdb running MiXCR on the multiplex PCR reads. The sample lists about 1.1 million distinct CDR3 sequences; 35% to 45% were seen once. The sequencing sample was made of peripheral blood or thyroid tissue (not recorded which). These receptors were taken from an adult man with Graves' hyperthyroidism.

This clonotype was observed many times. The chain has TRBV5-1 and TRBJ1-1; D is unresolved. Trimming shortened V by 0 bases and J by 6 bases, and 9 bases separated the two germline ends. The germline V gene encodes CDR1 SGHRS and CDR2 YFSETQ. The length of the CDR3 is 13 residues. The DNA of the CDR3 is TGCGCCAGCAGCTTGGTGGCAGGCCCTGAAGCTTTCTTT. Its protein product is CASSLVAGPEAFF.

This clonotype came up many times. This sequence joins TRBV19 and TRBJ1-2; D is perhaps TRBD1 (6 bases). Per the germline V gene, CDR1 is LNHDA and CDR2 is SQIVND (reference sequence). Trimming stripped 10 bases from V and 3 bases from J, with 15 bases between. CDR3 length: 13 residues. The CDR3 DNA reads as TGTGCCATCATGGACAGAAACCACTATGGCTACACCTTC. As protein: CAIMDRNHYGYTF.

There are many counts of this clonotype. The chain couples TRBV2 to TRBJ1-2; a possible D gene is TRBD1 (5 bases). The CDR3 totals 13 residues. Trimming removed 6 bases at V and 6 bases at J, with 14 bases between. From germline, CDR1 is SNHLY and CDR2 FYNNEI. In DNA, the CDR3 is TGTGCCAGCAGCCGAGACAGTTCCCATGGCTACACCTTC. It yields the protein CASSRDSSHGYTF.

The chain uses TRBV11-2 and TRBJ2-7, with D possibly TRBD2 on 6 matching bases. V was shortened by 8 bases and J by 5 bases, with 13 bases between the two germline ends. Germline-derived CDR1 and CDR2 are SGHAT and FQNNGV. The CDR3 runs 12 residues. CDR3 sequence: CASAAGYNEQYF. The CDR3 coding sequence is TGTGCCAGCGCTGCGGGGTATAACGAGCAGTACTTC.

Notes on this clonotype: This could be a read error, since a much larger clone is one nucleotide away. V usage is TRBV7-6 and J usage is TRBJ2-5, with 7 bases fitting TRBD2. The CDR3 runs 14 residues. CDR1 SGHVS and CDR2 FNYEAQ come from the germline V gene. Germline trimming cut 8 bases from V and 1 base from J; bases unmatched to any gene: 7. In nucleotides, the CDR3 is TGTGCCAGCCGCTGGGAGGGCCTCCAAGAGACCCAGTACTTC. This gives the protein CASRWEGLQETQYF.

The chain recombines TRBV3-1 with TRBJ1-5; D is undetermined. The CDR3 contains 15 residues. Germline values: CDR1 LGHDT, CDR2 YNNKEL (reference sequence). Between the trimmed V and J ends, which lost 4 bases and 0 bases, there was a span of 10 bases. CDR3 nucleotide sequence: TGTGCCAGCAGCCCGAATGTGGATAGCAATCAGCCCCAGCATTTT. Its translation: CASSPNVDSNQPQHF.

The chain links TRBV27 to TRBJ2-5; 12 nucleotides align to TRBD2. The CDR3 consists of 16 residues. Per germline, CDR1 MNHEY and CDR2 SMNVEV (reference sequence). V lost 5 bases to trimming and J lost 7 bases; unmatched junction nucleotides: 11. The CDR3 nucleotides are TGTGCCAGCAGTCCCGGACTAGCGGGACCCCTGAGGACCCAGTACTTC. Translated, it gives CASSPGLAGPLRTQYF.

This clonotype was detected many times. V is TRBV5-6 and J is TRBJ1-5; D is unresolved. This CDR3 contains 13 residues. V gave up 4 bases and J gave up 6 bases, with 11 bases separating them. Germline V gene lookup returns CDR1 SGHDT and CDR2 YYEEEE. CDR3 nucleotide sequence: TGTGCCAGCAGCCTCCCCGCCGGTCAGCCCCAGCATTTT. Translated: CASSLPAGQPQHF. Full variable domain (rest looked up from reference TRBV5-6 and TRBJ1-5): DAGVTQSPTHLIKTRGQQVTLRCSPKSGHDTVSWYQQALGQGPQFIFQYYEEEERQRGNFPDRFSGHQFPNYSSELNVNALLLGDSALYLCASSLPAGQPQHFGDGTRLSIL.

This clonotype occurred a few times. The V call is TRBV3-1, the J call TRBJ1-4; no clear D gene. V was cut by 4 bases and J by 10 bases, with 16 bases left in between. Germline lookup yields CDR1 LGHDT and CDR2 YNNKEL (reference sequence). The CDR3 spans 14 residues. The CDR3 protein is CASSPGSILGKLFF. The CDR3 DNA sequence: TGTGCCAGCAGCCCGGGAAGTATCCTGGGAAAACTGTTTTTT.

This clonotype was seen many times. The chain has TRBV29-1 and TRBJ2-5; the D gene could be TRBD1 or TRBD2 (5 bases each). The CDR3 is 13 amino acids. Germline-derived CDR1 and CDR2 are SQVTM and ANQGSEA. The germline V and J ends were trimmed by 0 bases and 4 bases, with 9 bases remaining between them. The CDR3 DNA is TGCAGCGTTGAAGAGGGGCTAGCAGAGACCCAGTACTTC. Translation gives CSVEEGLAETQYF.

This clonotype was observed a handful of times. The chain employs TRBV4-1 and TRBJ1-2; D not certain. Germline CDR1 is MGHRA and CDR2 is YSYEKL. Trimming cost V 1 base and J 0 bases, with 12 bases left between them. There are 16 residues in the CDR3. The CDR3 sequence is CASSQGWVSPNYGYTF. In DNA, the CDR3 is TGCGCCAGCAGCCAAGGGTGGGTCAGCCCTAACTATGGCTACACCTTC.

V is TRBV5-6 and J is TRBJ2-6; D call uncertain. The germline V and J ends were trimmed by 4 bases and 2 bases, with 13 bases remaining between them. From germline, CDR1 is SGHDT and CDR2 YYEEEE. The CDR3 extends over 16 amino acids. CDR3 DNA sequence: TGTGCCAGCAGCCTCCGGAGCCTTGCTGGGGCCAACGTCCTGACTTTC. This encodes CASSLRSLAGANVLTF.

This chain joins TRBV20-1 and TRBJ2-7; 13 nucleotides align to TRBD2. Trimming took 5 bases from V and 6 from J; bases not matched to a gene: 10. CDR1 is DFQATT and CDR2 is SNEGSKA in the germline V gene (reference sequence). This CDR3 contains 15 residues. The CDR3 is CSAVTSGRARGEQYF. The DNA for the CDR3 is TGCAGTGCTGTAACTAGCGGGAGGGCCCGGGGCGAGCAGTACTTC.

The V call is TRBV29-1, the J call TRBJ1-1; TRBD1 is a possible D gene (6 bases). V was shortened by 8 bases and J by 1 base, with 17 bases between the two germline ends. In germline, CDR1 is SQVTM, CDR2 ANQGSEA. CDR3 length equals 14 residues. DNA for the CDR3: TGCAGCCAAAAAAACAGGGATAAGAACACTGAAGCTTTCTTT. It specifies CSQKNRDKNTEAFF.

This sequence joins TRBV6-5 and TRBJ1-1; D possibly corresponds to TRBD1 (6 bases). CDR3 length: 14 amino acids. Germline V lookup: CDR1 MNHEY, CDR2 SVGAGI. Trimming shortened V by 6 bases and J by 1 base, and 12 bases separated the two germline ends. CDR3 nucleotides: TGTGCCAGCAGCTATCGGACAGAGAACACTGAAGCTTTCTTT. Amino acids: CASSYRTENTEAFF.

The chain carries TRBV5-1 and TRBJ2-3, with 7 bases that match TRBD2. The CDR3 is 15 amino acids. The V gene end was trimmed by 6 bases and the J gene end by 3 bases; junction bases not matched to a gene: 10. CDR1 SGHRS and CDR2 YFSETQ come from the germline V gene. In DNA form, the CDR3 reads TGCGCCAGCACCCGTACTAGCGTGGGAACAGATACGCAGTATTTT. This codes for CASTRTSVGTDTQYF.

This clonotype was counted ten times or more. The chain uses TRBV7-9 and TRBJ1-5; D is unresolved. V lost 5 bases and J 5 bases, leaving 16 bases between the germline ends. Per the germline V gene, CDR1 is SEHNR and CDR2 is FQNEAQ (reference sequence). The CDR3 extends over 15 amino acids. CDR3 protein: CASSAAGRPDQPQHF. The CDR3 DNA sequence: TGTGCCAGCAGCGCGGCGGGCAGGCCGGATCAGCCCCAGCATTTT. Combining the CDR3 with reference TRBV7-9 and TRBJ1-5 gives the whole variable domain DTGVSQNPRHKITKRGQNVTFRCDPISEHNRLYWYRQTLGQGPEFLTYFQNEAQLEKSRLLSDRFSAERPKGSFSTLEIQRTEQGDSAMYLCASSAAGRPDQPQHFGDGTRLSIL.

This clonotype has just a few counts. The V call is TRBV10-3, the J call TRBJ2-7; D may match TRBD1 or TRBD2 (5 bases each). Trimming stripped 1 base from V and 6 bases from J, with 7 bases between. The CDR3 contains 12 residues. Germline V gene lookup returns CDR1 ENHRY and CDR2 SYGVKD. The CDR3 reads CAISEYGGEQYF. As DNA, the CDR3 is TGTGCCATCAGTGAGTATGGGGGCGAGCAGTACTTC.

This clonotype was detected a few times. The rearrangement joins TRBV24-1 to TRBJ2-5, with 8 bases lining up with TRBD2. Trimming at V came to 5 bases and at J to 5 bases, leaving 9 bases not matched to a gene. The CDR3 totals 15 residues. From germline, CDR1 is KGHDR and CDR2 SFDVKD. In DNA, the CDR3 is TGTGCCACCAGTGTTAGCACAGGCGGGGGGGAGACCCAGTACTTC. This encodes CATSVSTGGGETQYF.

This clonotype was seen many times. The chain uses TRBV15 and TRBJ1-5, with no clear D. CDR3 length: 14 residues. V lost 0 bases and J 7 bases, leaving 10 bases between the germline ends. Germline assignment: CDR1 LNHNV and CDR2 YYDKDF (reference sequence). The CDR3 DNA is TGTGCCACCAGCAGAGATGGAGGGTTGCAGCCCCAGCATTTT. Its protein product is CATSRDGGLQPQHF.

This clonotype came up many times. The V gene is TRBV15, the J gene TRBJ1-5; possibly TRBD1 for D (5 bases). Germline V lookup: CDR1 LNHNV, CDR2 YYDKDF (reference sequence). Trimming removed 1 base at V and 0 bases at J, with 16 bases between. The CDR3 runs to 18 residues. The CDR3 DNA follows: TGTGCCACCAGCAGAGGGGGATTAGCAGGGAGTAGCAATCAGCCCCAGCATTTT. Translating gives CATSRGGLAGSSNQPQHF. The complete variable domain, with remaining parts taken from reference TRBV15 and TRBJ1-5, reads DAMVIQNPRYQVTQFGKPVTLSCSQTLNHNVMYWYQQKSSQAPKLLFHYYDKDFNNEADTPDNFQSRRPNTSFCFLDIRSPGLGDTAMYLCATSRGGLAGSSNQPQHFGDGTRLSIL.

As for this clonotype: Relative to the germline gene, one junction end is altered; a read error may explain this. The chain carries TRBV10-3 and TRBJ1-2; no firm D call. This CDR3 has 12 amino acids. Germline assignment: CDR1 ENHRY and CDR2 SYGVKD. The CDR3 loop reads CASSQSLDGYTF. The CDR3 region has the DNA TGTGCCAGCAGTCAGTCTCTGGACGGCTACACCTTC.

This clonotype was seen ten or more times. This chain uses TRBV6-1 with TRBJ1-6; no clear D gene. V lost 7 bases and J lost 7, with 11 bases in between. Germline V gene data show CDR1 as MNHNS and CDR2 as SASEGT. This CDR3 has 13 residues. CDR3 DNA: TGTGCCAGCATGTCACTTTGGAATTCACCCCTCCACTTT. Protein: CASMSLWNSPLHF.

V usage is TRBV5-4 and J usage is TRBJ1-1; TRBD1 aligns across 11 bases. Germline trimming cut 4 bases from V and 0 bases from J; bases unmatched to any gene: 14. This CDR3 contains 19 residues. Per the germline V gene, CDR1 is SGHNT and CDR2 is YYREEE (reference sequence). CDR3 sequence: CASSEDRGRGVGMNTEAFF. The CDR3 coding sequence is TGTGCCAGCAGCGAGGACAGGGGGCGAGGGGTGGGAATGAACACTGAAGCTTTCTTT.

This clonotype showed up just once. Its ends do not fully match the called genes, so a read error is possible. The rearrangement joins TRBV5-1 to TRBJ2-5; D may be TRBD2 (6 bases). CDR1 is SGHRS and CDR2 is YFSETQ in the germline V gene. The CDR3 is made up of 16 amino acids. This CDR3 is CANSPRDHSGQETQYF. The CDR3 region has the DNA TGCGCCAACAGCCCCCGCGATCATAGCGGCCAAGAGACCCAGTACTTC.

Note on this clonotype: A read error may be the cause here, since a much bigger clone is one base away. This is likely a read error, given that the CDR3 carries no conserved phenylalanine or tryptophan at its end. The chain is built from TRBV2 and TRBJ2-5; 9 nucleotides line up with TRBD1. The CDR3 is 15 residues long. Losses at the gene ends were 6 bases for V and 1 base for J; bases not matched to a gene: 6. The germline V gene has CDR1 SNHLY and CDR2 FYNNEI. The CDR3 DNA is TGTGCCAGCAGGGCCGGGACAGGGCCCCAAGAGACCCAGTACCTC. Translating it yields CASRAGTGPQETQYL.

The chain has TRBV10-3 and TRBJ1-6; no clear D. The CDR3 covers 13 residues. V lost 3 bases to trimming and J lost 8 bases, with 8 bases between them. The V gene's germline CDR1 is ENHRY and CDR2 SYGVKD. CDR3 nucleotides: TGTGCCATCAGTGACTACACCTATTCACCCCTCCACTTT. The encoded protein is CAISDYTYSPLHF.